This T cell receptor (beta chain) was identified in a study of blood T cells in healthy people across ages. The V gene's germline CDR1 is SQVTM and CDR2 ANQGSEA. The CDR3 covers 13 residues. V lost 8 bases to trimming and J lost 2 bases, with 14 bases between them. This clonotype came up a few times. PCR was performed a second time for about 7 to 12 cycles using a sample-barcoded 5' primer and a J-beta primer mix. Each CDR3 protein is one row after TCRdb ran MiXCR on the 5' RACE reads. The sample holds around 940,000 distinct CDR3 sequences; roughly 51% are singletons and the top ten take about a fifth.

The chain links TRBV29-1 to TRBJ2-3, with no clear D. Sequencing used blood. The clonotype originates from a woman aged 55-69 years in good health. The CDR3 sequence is CSMDQTFTDTQYF. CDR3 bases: TGCAGCATGGACCAAACCTTCACAGATACGCAGTATTTT.